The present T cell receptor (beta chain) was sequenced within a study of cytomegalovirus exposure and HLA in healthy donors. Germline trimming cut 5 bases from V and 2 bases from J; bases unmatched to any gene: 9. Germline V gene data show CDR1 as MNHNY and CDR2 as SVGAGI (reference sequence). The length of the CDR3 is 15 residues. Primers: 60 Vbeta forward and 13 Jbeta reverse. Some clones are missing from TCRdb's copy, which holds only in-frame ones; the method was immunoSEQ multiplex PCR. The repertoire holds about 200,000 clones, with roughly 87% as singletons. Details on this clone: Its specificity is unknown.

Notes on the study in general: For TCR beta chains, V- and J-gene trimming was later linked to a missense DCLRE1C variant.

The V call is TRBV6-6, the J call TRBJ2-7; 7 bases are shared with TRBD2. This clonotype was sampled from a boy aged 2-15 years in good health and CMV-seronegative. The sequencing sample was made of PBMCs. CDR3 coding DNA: TGTGCCAGCAGTGATCCTAGCGCGGGAGCCTACGAGCAGTACTTC. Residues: CASSDPSAGAYEQYF.